These 22 T cell receptor beta chains originate from one sample sequenced in a study of control samples from healthy donors and cancer patients. Only in-frame clones appear in the TCRdb table, and some are missing; sequencing was by immunoSEQ multiplex PCR. The sample includes around 250,000 clones, over 75% seen only once; the top ten take about 14%. Specimen: PBMCs. These receptors all come from a woman in her sixties or seventies with lung cancer.

The chain has TRBV3-1 (or the pseudogene TRBV3-2) and TRBJ2-7; D call uncertain. Trimming took off 1 base at V and 3 bases at J, with 13 bases between the two ends. CDR1 and CDR2 from the germline V gene are LGHDT and YNNKEL (reference sequence). This CDR3 has 15 amino acids. The CDR3 spells CASSQGRLSVYEQYF. CDR3 coding DNA: TGTGCCAGCAGCCAAGGACGCCTATCGGTCTACGAGCAGTACTTC.

This chain joins TRBV7-3 and TRBJ2-2, with D maybe TRBD2 (5 bases). There are 14 residues in the CDR3. Between the trimmed V and J ends, which lost 4 bases and 6 bases, there was a span of 12 bases. CDR1 SGHTA and CDR2 FQGTGA come from the germline V gene. The CDR3: CASSYGEMSGELFF. CDR3 DNA: TGTGCCAGCAGCTACGGGGAAATGTCCGGGGAGCTGTTTTTT.

The V and J genes are TRBV6-1 and TRBJ2-5, with TRBD1 as a possible D gene (6 bases). The germline CDR1 and CDR2 sequences are MNHNS and SASEGT. V lost 7 bases and J 7 bases, leaving 22 bases between the germline ends. This CDR3 region has 15 residues. The CDR3 nucleotides read TGTGCCAGCACCACAACGGACAGCCTTCTTAGGACCCAGTACTTC. This gives the protein CASTTTDSLLRTQYF.

The chain combines TRBV28 with TRBJ1-1; D is ambiguous. This CDR3 region has 15 residues. The germline V gene encodes CDR1 MDHEN and CDR2 SYDVKM. The V end was cut by 3 bases, the J end by 0 bases, with 11 bases between. In nucleotides, the CDR3 is TGTGCCAGCAGTTTTCACAGCCGCATGAACACTGAAGCTTTCTTT. Protein sequence: CASSFHSRMNTEAFF.

CDR3 DNA: TGTGCCAGCAGCTTACTAGGGGACGGATCCTATGGCTACACCTTC. Amino acids: CASSLLGDGSYGYTF. The chain links TRBV7-9 to TRBJ1-2, with a weak D call TRBD1 (5 bases). V was pared by 2 bases and J by 4 bases, with 14 bases between. CDR1 and CDR2 (germline): SEHNR, FQNEAQ (reference sequence). The CDR3 spans 15 residues. The whole variable domain, remainder taken from reference TRBV7-9 and TRBJ1-2, is DTGVSQNPRHKITKRGQNVTFRCDPISEHNRLYWYRQTLGQGPEFLTYFQNEAQLEKSRLLSDRFSAERPKGSFSTLEIQRTEQGDSAMYLCASSLLGDGSYGYTFGSGTRLTVV.

The CDR3: CASSLGLLAGDWVDTQYF. DNA of the CDR3: TGTGCCAGCAGCCTAGGCCTCCTAGCGGGGGACTGGGTAGATACGCAGTATTTT. The V call is TRBV7-9, the J call TRBJ2-3, with 10 positions matching TRBD2. The junction had 16 bases not matched to a gene; V was cut back by 5 bases and J by 5 bases. The CDR3 consists of 18 residues. The germline CDR1 and CDR2 sequences are SEHNR and FQNEAQ (reference sequence). The full variable domain, rest sourced from reference TRBV7-9 and TRBJ2-3, is DTGVSQNPRHKITKRGQNVTFRCDPISEHNRLYWYRQTLGQGPEFLTYFQNEAQLEKSRLLSDRFSAERPKGSFSTLEIQRTEQGDSAMYLCASSLGLLAGDWVDTQYFGPGTRLTVL.

This sequence joins TRBV9 and TRBJ1-3; D is ambiguous. This CDR3 is 16 amino acids long. The V end was cut by 0 bases, the J end by 2 bases, with 12 bases between. In germline, CDR1 is SGDLS, CDR2 YYNGEE. The CDR3, as DNA: TGTGCCAGCAGCGTAGGGGGTAGCCTTCCTGGAAACACCATATATTTT. This encodes CASSVGGSLPGNTIYF.

This chain links TRBV4-2 with TRBJ1-4; D uncertain. V was cut by 6 bases and J by 2 bases, with 10 bases left in between. From germline, CDR1 is LGHNA and CDR2 YNFKEQ. CDR3 length: 14 residues. In DNA form, the CDR3 reads TGTGCCAGCAGGGAATTTGGGACTAATGAAAAACTGTTTTTT. Its protein product is CASREFGTNEKLFF.

This chain connects TRBV9 to TRBJ2-1; TRBD2 matches at 12 bases. The CDR3 extends over 16 amino acids. The trim removed 1 base at V and 7 bases at J, leaving 6 bases unmatched. Germline CDR1 SGDLS, CDR2 YYNGEE. The CDR3 DNA reads as TGTGCCAGCAGCGTACTCGGACTAGCGGGAACGAATGAGCAGTTCTTC. As protein: CASSVLGLAGTNEQFF.

The CDR3: CASSQGLENEQFF. As DNA, the CDR3 is TGTGCCAGCAGCCAGGGTCTAGAGAATGAGCAGTTCTTC. The gene calls are TRBV3-1 (or the pseudogene TRBV3-2) and TRBJ2-1; D gene unclear. This CDR3 is 13 amino acids long. The V gene's germline CDR1 is LGHDT and CDR2 YNNKEL (reference sequence). With 3 bases removed from V and 7 bases from J, the gap between germline ends came to 10 bases.

The chain has TRBV5-4 and TRBJ2-7, with D possibly matching TRBD2 (6 bases). The germline CDR1 and CDR2 sequences are SGHNT and YYREEE (reference sequence). V lost 4 bases to trimming and J lost 7 bases, with 21 bases between them. The CDR3 has 15 amino acids. DNA for the CDR3: TGTGCCAGCAGCACACCACTTTCGGGAGCGGAGGAGCAGTACTTC. Its protein product is CASSTPLSGAEEQYF.

The gene calls are TRBV2 and TRBJ2-7, with 8 bases identical to TRBD2. The ends lost 0 bases at V and 6 bases at J; junction bases unmatched: 7. CDR1 is SNHLY, CDR2 FYNNEI, per germline. The CDR3 sequence is 15 residues long. This CDR3 reads CASSEALSGAVEQYF. The CDR3 DNA reads as TGTGCCAGCAGTGAAGCGCTTAGCGGGGCCGTCGAGCAGTACTTC.

The rearrangement joins TRBV3-1 (or the pseudogene TRBV3-2) to TRBJ1-2; TRBD1 matches 8 bases. The J segment lost 3 bases and the V segment lost 6 bases, leaving 6 bases of the junction unmatched. CDR1 is LGHDT, CDR2 YNNKEL, per germline (reference sequence). The CDR3 contains 14 residues. CDR3 nucleotide sequence: TGTGCCAGCAGGGACACAGGGGGAGACTATGGCTACACCTTC. Its protein is CASRDTGGDYGYTF.

The chain uses TRBV3-1 (or the pseudogene TRBV3-2) and TRBJ1-6; no firm D call. CDR3 length: 14 amino acids. Between the trimmed V and J ends, which lost 6 bases and 7 bases, there was a span of 13 bases. The germline gives CDR1 LGHDT, CDR2 YNNKEL (reference sequence). The CDR3 DNA reads as TGTGCCAGCAGTCATAGACGGGAAAATTCACCCCTCCACTTT. This sequence encodes CASSHRRENSPLHF.

This rearrangement joins TRBV5-1 to TRBJ1-5; D may be TRBD1 (5 bases). V lost 0 bases and J lost 4, with 11 bases in between. The V gene's germline CDR1 is SGHRS and CDR2 YFSETQ. This CDR3 is 15 amino acids long. CDR3 protein: CASSLAGDLNQPQHF. CDR3 DNA sequence: TGCGCCAGCAGCTTGGCCGGGGACCTAAATCAGCCCCAGCATTTT.

The chain recombines TRBV6-6 with TRBJ2-1, with 9 bases lining up with TRBD2. Losses at the gene ends were 6 bases for V and 8 bases for J; bases not matched to a gene: 14. CDR3 size: 16 residues. The germline V gene has CDR1 MNHNY and CDR2 SVGAGI (reference sequence). CDR3 nucleotide sequence: TGTGCCAGCAGGCGAGACTCTAGCGGGATTCTCGATGAGCAGTTCTTC. As protein: CASRRDSSGILDEQFF.

The chain joins TRBV2 to TRBJ1-6; 9 bases agree with TRBD1. CDR1 and CDR2 from the germline V gene are SNHLY and FYNNEI. This CDR3 spans 15 amino acids. V shed 6 bases, J shed 7 bases, and the junction held 7 bases outside the gene matches. CDR3 amino acids: CASSQGQGFNSPLHF. As DNA, the CDR3 is TGTGCCAGCAGCCAGGGACAGGGTTTCAATTCACCCCTCCACTTT.

This chain joins TRBV28 and TRBJ2-7; 8 bases align to TRBD2. V was pared by 5 bases and J by 4 bases, with 10 bases of the junction left unmatched. CDR3 length equals 15 residues. Per germline, CDR1 MDHEN and CDR2 SYDVKM. The CDR3 DNA reads TGTGCCAGCAGTCCGCTGGGCAGCGGGAGTTACGAGCAGTACTTC. Its translation: CASSPLGSGSYEQYF.

The CDR3 nucleotides are TGTGCCAGCAGCCAAGGAGGCTATGGCTACACCTTC. It encodes CASSQGGYGYTF. This chain joins TRBV3-1 (or the pseudogene TRBV3-2) and TRBJ1-2; D remains ambiguous. The V gene's germline CDR1 is LGHDT and CDR2 YNNKEL (reference sequence). Trimming left V 1 base short and J 4 bases short, with 4 bases between. This CDR3 spans 12 amino acids.

The count of this clone is one. Possible read error: a much larger clone is one base away. The CDR3 nucleotides read TGTGCCAGCAGCTTAGCAGGGGACACTGAAGCTTTCTTT. The encoded protein is CASSLAGDTEAFF. V and J are TRBV7-9 and TRBJ1-1; possible D gene TRBD1, 5 bases. V lost 0 bases and J 3 bases, leaving 5 bases between the germline ends. CDR3 size: 13 residues. The germline V gene has CDR1 SEHNR and CDR2 FQNEAQ (reference sequence).

The CDR3 region has the DNA TGCGCCAGCAGCCAAATTATCTCGGGAGATACGCAGTATTTT. Translated, it gives CASSQIISGDTQYF. The chain links TRBV4-1 to TRBJ2-3; D gene ambiguous. CDR1 and CDR2 from the germline V gene are MGHRA and YSYEKL. The CDR3 is 14 residues long. V was shortened by 2 bases and J by 5 bases, with 11 bases between the two germline ends.

The rearrangement joins TRBV24-1 to TRBJ2-3; D is undetermined. This CDR3 comprises 15 residues. V was clipped by 2 bases and J by 6 bases, with 14 bases between them. CDR1 and CDR2 (germline): KGHDR, SFDVKD. The CDR3 DNA follows: TGTGCCACCAGTGATTCCTCAAGAGGTTCGGATACGCAGTATTTT. The encoded protein is CATSDSSRGSDTQYF.